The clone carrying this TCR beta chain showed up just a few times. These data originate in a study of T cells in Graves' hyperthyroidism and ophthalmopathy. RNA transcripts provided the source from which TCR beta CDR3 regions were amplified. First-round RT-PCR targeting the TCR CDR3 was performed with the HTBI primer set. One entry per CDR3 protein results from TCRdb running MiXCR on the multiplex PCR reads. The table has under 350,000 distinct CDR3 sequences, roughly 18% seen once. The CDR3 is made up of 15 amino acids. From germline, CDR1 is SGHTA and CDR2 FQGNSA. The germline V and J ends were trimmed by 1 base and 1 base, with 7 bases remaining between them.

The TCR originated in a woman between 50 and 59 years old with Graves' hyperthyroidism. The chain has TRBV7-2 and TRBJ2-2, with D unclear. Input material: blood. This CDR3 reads CASSLGFGNTGELFF. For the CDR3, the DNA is TGTGCCAGCAGCTTAGGATTCGGGAACACCGGGGAGCTGTTTTTT.